The 8 T cell receptor beta chains listed next were all sequenced from one sample in a study of cytomegalovirus exposure and HLA in healthy donors. PCR employed 60 Vbeta and 13 Jbeta primers. Profiling relied on immunoSEQ multiplex PCR, and the TCRdb table lists in-frame clones only, not all of them. This listing includes tens of thousands of clones. Sequenced sample: PBMCs. The origin of the receptors is a female donor in good health and CMV-seronegative.

This chain links TRBV11-3 with TRBJ1-1; D perhaps matches TRBD1 (6 bases). The length of the CDR3 is 14 residues. Germline CDR1 reads SGHNT; CDR2 reads YENEEA. Trimming stripped 7 bases from V and 3 bases from J, with 15 bases between. CDR3 protein: CASTRQDLDTEAFF. The CDR3 DNA reads as TGTGCCAGCACCCGACAGGATTTGGACACTGAAGCTTTCTTT.

The V and J genes are TRBV4-1 and TRBJ2-2, with D possibly being TRBD2 (7 bases). V was shortened by 0 bases and J by 4 bases, with 18 bases between the two germline ends. Germline-derived CDR1 and CDR2 are MGHRA and YSYEKL. The CDR3 length is 18 residues. CDR3 sequence: CASSQDPGASGITGELFF. The CDR3 region has the DNA TGCGCCAGCAGCCAAGATCCAGGGGCTAGCGGTATCACCGGGGAGCTGTTTTTT.

V gene TRBV19 combines with J gene TRBJ2-5, with D unresolved. CDR1 is LNHDA and CDR2 is SQIVND in the germline V gene (reference sequence). The CDR3 length is 12 residues. V lost 3 bases to trimming and J lost 5 bases, with 7 bases between them. CDR3 amino acids: CASSMSQETQYF. The CDR3, as DNA: TGTGCCAGTAGTATGTCCCAGGAGACCCAGTACTTC.

The genes are TRBV7-6 and TRBJ2-7; weak D call: TRBD2 (6 bases). CDR3 length equals 14 residues. Germline CDR1 is SGHVS and CDR2 is FNYEAQ. Trimming pared 5 bases from V and 2 bases from J, leaving 13 bases between. Here the CDR3 DNA reads TGTGCCAGCAGCAGAAGTAGCGGAACCTACGAGCAGTACTTC. Translated, it gives CASSRSSGTYEQYF.

The chain recombines TRBV6-5 with TRBJ2-7, with 9 bases aligning to TRBD1. Germline CDR1 MNHEY, CDR2 SVGAGI. The CDR3 length is 14 residues. V shed 9 bases, J shed 2 bases, and the junction held 8 bases outside the gene matches. CDR3 in DNA: TGTGCCAGACCGAGACAGGGGGTCCCCTACGAGCAGTACTTC. Encoded protein: CARPRQGVPYEQYF.

The rearrangement links TRBV29-1 to TRBJ1-4; 7 bases line up with TRBD1. CDR3 length: 14 amino acids. Germline V lookup: CDR1 SQVTM, CDR2 ANQGSEA. J lost 8 bases, V lost 1 base, and 7 bases had no gene match. In DNA, the CDR3 is TGCAGCGTTGAAGGACAGGGAGGTGAGGAAAAACTGTTTTTT. Translation: CSVEGQGGEEKLFF.

This sequence joins TRBV30 and TRBJ1-2; 8 bases are a match to TRBD1. The trim removed 1 base at V and 4 bases at J, leaving 8 bases unmatched. The CDR3 is 15 residues long. The germline CDR1 and CDR2 sequences are GTSNPN and SVGIG (reference sequence). CDR3 sequence reads: CAWSGRDRYFYGYTF. CDR3 DNA sequence: TGTGCCTGGAGTGGCCGGGACAGGTATTTCTATGGCTACACCTTC.

V gene TRBV18 combines with J gene TRBJ2-5; D might be TRBD2 (5 bases). V was clipped by 2 bases and J by 3 bases, with 13 bases between them. This CDR3 contains 15 residues. Germline lookup yields CDR1 KGHSH and CDR2 LQKENI. The DNA for the CDR3 is TGTGCCAGCTCACCAAACAGCGTCGGGGAAGAGACCCAGTACTTC. As protein: CASSPNSVGEETQYF.